The 9 T cell receptor beta chains listed next were all sequenced from one sample in a study of T cells in Graves' hyperthyroidism and ophthalmopathy. Amplification targeted TCR beta CDR3 regions from RNA transcripts. First-round RT-PCR of the TCR CDR3 relied on the HTBI primer set. In TCRdb, the multiplex PCR reads were re-called with MiXCR into one record per CDR3 protein. The sample includes about 740,000 distinct CDR3 sequences, around 15% of them seen just once. Sample: blood. These receptors originate from a woman younger than 35 with Graves' hyperthyroidism.

This clonotype has a handful of counts. The CDR3 sequence: CSVGAGDVGELFF. The CDR3 nucleotides are TGCAGCGTTGGAGCGGGAGACGTCGGGGAGCTGTTTTTT. The chain couples TRBV29-1 to TRBJ2-2; 8 positions match TRBD2. This CDR3 is built from 13 residues. Germline CDR1 SQVTM, CDR2 ANQGSEA. Germline trimming cut 4 bases from V and 7 bases from J; bases unmatched to any gene: 5.

This clonotype occurred a few times. This chain links TRBV10-3 with TRBJ1-2; 8 bases are a match to TRBD1. J gave up 7 bases and V 4 bases, and 11 bases lay outside the gene matches. The CDR3 spans 15 residues. Germline V CDR1 and CDR2: ENHRY, SYGVKD. This chain's CDR3 is CAISVRTGRDGGYTF. CDR3 DNA sequence: TGTGCCATCAGTGTAAGGACAGGGAGAGACGGTGGCTACACCTTC.

This clonotype was seen a few times. The chain recombines TRBV5-8 with TRBJ2-5; D may match TRBD1 or TRBD2 (6 bases each). With 4 bases removed from V and 3 bases from J, the gap between germline ends came to 22 bases. CDR1 and CDR2 from the germline V gene are SGHTS and YDEGEE. This CDR3 region has 17 residues. This CDR3 reads CASSPRPIRGQEETQYF. DNA of the CDR3: TGTGCCAGCAGCCCGCGCCCGATACGGGGGCAGGAAGAGACCCAGTACTTC.

This chain links TRBV9 with TRBJ1-1; 10 bases are shared with TRBD1. CDR1 is SGDLS and CDR2 is YYNGEE in the germline V gene. The length of the CDR3 is 15 residues. The V and J ends lost 3 bases and 4 bases, in that order; junction bases with no gene match: 6. The CDR3 DNA reads as TGTGCCAGCAGCGCCTCCGGGACAGGGGTCACTGAAGCTTTCTTT. Amino acids: CASSASGTGVTEAFF.

Many counts were recorded for this clonotype. The genes are TRBV28 and TRBJ1-5; D gene unclear. From germline, CDR1 is MDHEN and CDR2 SYDVKM. Trimming removed 6 bases at V and 7 bases at J, with 16 bases between. The CDR3 runs to 14 residues. The CDR3 DNA follows: TGTGCCAGCAGCCAGGCCGCCGCTGGCCAGCCCCAGCATTTT. Protein product: CASSQAAAGQPQHF.

Only a few counts were recorded for this clonotype. The V call is TRBV24-1, the J call TRBJ2-1, with 8 bases aligning to TRBD2. The V gene's germline CDR1 is KGHDR and CDR2 SFDVKD. The CDR3 is 15 amino acids. The junction had 5 bases not matched to a gene; V was cut back by 1 base and J by 7 bases. The CDR3 is CATSDLAGDGNEQFF. In nucleotides, the CDR3 is TGTGCCACCAGTGATTTAGCGGGAGATGGGAATGAGCAGTTCTTC.

This sequence joins TRBV12-3 or TRBV12-4 and TRBJ1-1; D unclear. This CDR3 has 14 amino acids. V was cut by 8 bases and J by 1 base, with 14 bases left in between. The CDR3 here is CASRPHGENTEAFF. The CDR3 nucleotides read TGTGCCAGCCGCCCGCACGGGGAGAACACTGAAGCTTTCTTT.

This clonotype was recorded a few times. V is TRBV7-9 and J is TRBJ2-5, with unresolved D. CDR3 length: 12 amino acids. Trimming removed 6 bases at V and 1 base at J, with 6 bases between. From germline, CDR1 is SEHNR and CDR2 FQNEAQ (reference sequence). The CDR3 spells CASRRTQETQYF. CDR3 DNA: TGTGCCAGCAGACGGACCCAAGAGACCCAGTACTTC.

The sample holds a few counts of this clonotype. This sequence joins TRBV7-2 and TRBJ2-7; 7 nucleotides align to TRBD2. Germline lookup yields CDR1 SGHTA and CDR2 FQGNSA. This CDR3 spans 15 amino acids. The J segment lost 2 bases and the V segment lost 5 bases, leaving 9 bases of the junction unmatched. CDR3 DNA: TGTGCCAGCAGCCCGTGGGGGGGACTCACCTACGAGCAGTACTTC. It translates to CASSPWGGLTYEQYF.